This TCR beta chain is drawn from a study of T cells after yellow fever vaccination. V lost 6 bases to trimming and J lost 5 bases, with 13 bases between them. The CDR3 has 13 residues. Per germline, CDR1 MDHEN and CDR2 SYDVKM. TCRdb re-derived calls from the 5' RACE reads in MiXCR, one entry per CDR3 protein. Of fewer than 100,000 distinct CDR3 sequences listed, around 9.8% are singletons. The TCR sequence derives from a young man who received the YFV17D yellow fever vaccine. Sequenced material: CD8+ T cells not binding an NS4B(214-222) dextramer, sorted from PBMCs, taken around 15 days after the first yellow fever vaccination. This chain links TRBV28 with TRBJ1-2; D not certain. The CDR3 here is CASRTYLRYGYTF. CDR3 in DNA: TGTGCCAGCAGGACTTACCTTCGATATGGCTACACCTTC.